The 10 T cell receptor beta chains below all came from one sample that was sequenced in a study of cytomegalovirus exposure and HLA in healthy donors. The primer mix had 60 Vbeta and 13 Jbeta primers. Data came from immunoSEQ multiplex PCR; TCRdb stores just in-frame clones and leaves some out. Counted here are around 170,000 clones, approximately 83% occurring once; the ten biggest clones make up over 1.5%. The sequenced material came from PBMCs. These receptors were taken from a woman between 18 and 30 years old in good health and CMV-seronegative.

The rearrangement links TRBV29-1 to TRBJ2-1; perhaps TRBD2 as D (7 bases). The CDR3 is 17 residues long. Germline V gives CDR1 SQVTM, CDR2 ANQGSEA. Trimming left V 4 bases short and J 0 bases short, with 19 bases between. The CDR3 region is CSVGVRGAVFSYNEQFF. For the CDR3, the DNA is TGCAGCGTTGGGGTACGGGGGGCCGTCTTCTCCTACAATGAGCAGTTCTTC.

The chain carries TRBV9 and TRBJ2-3; TRBD2 agrees at 9 bases. V dropped 2 bases and J dropped 2; count of bases not matched to a gene: 9. The CDR3 loop spans 17 amino acids. Germline V gene sequence: CDR1 SGDLS, CDR2 YYNGEE. The CDR3 region has the DNA TGTGCCAGCAGCGTGGGGCGAAGCGGGGGGAACACAGATACGCAGTATTTT. Its translation is CASSVGRSGGNTDTQYF.

CDR3 bases: TGTGCCAGCAGTTTTATTTGGGGGGCGGGGGCTAAGTACGAGCAGTACTTC. This translates into CASSFIWGAGAKYEQYF. J is TRBJ2-7 and V is TRBV28; D perhaps matches TRBD2 (7 bases). CDR3 size: 17 residues. V was clipped by 3 bases and J by 4 bases, with 22 bases between them. CDR1 is MDHEN, CDR2 SYDVKM, per germline.

The V gene is TRBV13, the J gene TRBJ1-2; tentatively, D is TRBD1 (5 bases). Trimming pared 2 bases from V and 7 bases from J, leaving 17 bases between. Looked up from germline, CDR1 is PRHDT and CDR2 is FYEKMQ (reference sequence). This CDR3 has 15 amino acids. In nucleotides, the CDR3 is TGTGCCAGCAGCTTACTTGGACCGACAGTGGGTGGCTACACCTTC. Translated, it gives CASSLLGPTVGGYTF.

The chain couples TRBV11-3 to TRBJ1-2; a possible D gene is TRBD1 (6 bases). Trimming took 5 bases from V and 8 from J, leaving 15 bases between them. CDR3 length equals 13 residues. Per the germline V gene, CDR1 is SGHNT and CDR2 is YENEEA. The CDR3: CASSNTGLRGYTF. CDR3 coding DNA: TGTGCCAGCAGCAACACAGGGCTTCGGGGCTACACCTTC.

The V gene is TRBV5-4, the J gene TRBJ1-1; tentatively, D is TRBD1 (6 bases). V gave up 6 bases and J gave up 4 bases, with 13 bases separating them. Germline lookup yields CDR1 SGHNT and CDR2 YYREEE (reference sequence). The CDR3 is made up of 13 amino acids. CDR3 nucleotide sequence: TGTGCCAGCACCATAGACAGGTTCACTGAAGCTTTCTTT. It encodes CASTIDRFTEAFF.

The chain carries TRBV6-5 and TRBJ1-1, with TRBD1 matching 7 bases. This CDR3 region has 14 residues. Per germline, CDR1 MNHEY and CDR2 SVGAGI. V shed 7 bases and J 1 base; nucleotides not matched to a gene: 6. CDR3 nucleotide sequence: TGTGCCAGCACTCGGACAGGCCGGAACACTGAAGCTTTCTTT. Amino acid sequence: CASTRTGRNTEAFF.

J is TRBJ2-7 and V is TRBV13, with 7 bases that match TRBD1. Germline CDR1 and CDR2: PRHDT and FYEKMQ (reference sequence). This CDR3 has 15 residues. The junction had 9 bases not matched to a gene; V was cut back by 0 bases and J by 7 bases. The CDR3 spells CASSLGRAGGREQYF. The CDR3 region has the DNA TGTGCCAGCAGCTTAGGCCGAGCAGGGGGAAGGGAGCAGTACTTC. Supplemented by reference TRBV13 and TRBJ2-7, the full variable domain reads AAGVIQSPRHLIKEKRETATLKCYPIPRHDTVYWYQQGPGQDPQFLISFYEKMQSDKGSIPDRFSAQQFSDYHSELNMSSLELGDSALYFCASSLGRAGGREQYFGPGTRLTVT.

The chain joins TRBV2 to TRBJ2-7; the D gene is possibly TRBD2 (6 bases). Trimming removed 10 bases from V and 5 bases from J, with 18 bases in between. The CDR3 loop spans 13 amino acids. Germline CDR1 is SNHLY and CDR2 is FYNNEI. CDR3 DNA: TGTGCCACCCCGGGACCACGCGGGAACGAGCAGTACTTC. The encoded protein is CATPGPRGNEQYF. The whole variable domain, remainder taken from reference TRBV2 and TRBJ2-7, is EPEVTQTPSHQVTQMGQEVILRCVPISNHLYFYWYRQILGQKVEFLVSFYNNEISEKSEIFDDQFSVERPDGSNFTLKIRSTKLEDSAMYFCATPGPRGNEQYFGPGTRLTVT.

The chain carries TRBV28 and TRBJ1-5, with D perhaps TRBD1 (6 bases). Germline CDR1 reads MDHEN; CDR2 reads SYDVKM. This CDR3 has 18 amino acids. Trimming stripped 3 bases from V and 0 bases from J, with 18 bases between. CDR3 coding DNA: TGTGCCAGCAGTTTTTCAGGGGTCCTCCCAAATAGCAATCAGCCCCAGCATTTT. Translation gives CASSFSGVLPNSNQPQHF.